The clone carrying this T cell receptor beta chain has a count of ten or more. The CDR3 contains 15 residues. After removal of 1 base from V and 0 bases from J, the junction contained 1 base not matched to a gene. Germline-derived CDR1 and CDR2 are SGHTA and FQGNSA. The template used for profiling TCR beta VDJ and CDR3 was genomic DNA. TCRdb used MiXCR to reprocess the reads, holding one entry per CDR3 protein. The profile shows 150,000 to 200,000 distinct CDR3 sequences, approximately 44% of them singletons. This sample is drawn from a study of CD8+CD57+ T cells in acquired aplastic anemia. Sequencing input: sorted CD4+, CD8+, or CD8+CD57+ T cells (not recorded which) from PBMCs. The TCR originated in a human donor in good health. The rearrangement links TRBV7-2 to TRBJ1-1; 8 positions match TRBD1. For the CDR3, the DNA is TGTGCCAGCAGCTTAGTGGGACAGGTGAACACTGAAGCTTTCTTT. Its protein is CASSLVGQVNTEAFF.